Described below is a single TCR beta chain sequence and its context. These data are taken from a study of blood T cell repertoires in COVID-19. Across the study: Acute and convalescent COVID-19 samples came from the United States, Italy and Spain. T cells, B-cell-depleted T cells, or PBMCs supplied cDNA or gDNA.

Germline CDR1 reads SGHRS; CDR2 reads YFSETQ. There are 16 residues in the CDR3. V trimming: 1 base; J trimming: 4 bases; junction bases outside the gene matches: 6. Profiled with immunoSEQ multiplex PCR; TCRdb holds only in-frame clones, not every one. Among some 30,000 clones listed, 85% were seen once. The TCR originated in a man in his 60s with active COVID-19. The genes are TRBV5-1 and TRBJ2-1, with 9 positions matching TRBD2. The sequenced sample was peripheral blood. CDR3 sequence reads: CASSLRASGAYNEQFF. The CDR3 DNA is TGCGCCAGCAGCTTGAGAGCTAGCGGGGCATACAATGAGCAGTTCTTC.